The 16 T cell receptor beta chains reported below all come from one sample, sequenced in a study of T cell responses to AZD1222 COVID-19 vaccine. Here immunoSEQ multiplex PCR was the method, and the copy in TCRdb shows in-frame clones only, minus some. Among 90,000 to 150,000 clones listed, about nine tenths were seen once. This specimen consisted of peripheral blood, obtained on day 0 of AZD1222 vaccination. These receptors were obtained from an adult in good health.

The chain carries TRBV6-4 and TRBJ2-3; 7 bases fit TRBD2. The germline CDR1 and CDR2 sequences are MRHNA and SNTAGT. The CDR3 covers 16 residues. V gave up 0 bases and J gave up 11 bases; unmatched junction bases: 14. The CDR3 bases are TGTGCCAGCAGTGACTCGAGATGGGGAGGGGATCATGAGCAGTATTTT. It specifies CASSDSRWGGDHEQYF.

The genes are TRBV3-1 (or the pseudogene TRBV3-2) and TRBJ1-3, with D hard to call. Germline V lookup: CDR1 LGHDT, CDR2 YNNKEL (reference sequence). The CDR3 loop spans 15 amino acids. The ends were cut back, 1 base at V and 0 bases at J, with 7 bases in the middle. This chain's CDR3 is CASSQGTHSGNTIYF. The CDR3 DNA reads as TGTGCCAGCAGCCAAGGAACACACTCTGGAAACACCATATATTTT.

The chain joins TRBV11-1 to TRBJ2-5, with a weak D call TRBD1 (6 bases). Germline CDR1 reads SGHAT; CDR2 reads FQDESV (reference sequence). Trimming took off 4 bases at V and 5 bases at J, with 11 bases between the two ends. CDR3 length equals 13 residues. The CDR3 loop is CASSSDTGETQYF. The CDR3 DNA reads as TGTGCCAGCAGCTCCGACACAGGGGAGACCCAGTACTTC.

This chain joins TRBV19 and TRBJ2-1, with D perhaps matching TRBD2 (5 bases). This CDR3 spans 14 amino acids. The germline V and J ends were trimmed by 7 bases and 7 bases, with 17 bases remaining between them. Germline V gives CDR1 LNHDA, CDR2 SQIVND (reference sequence). The CDR3 bases are TGTGCCAGTACCGAGGACTTTGCTCCTAATGAGCAGTTCTTC. Encoded protein: CASTEDFAPNEQFF.

This chain joins TRBV25-1 and TRBJ1-1; 9 positions match TRBD1. V lost 2 bases to trimming and J lost 7 bases; unmatched junction nucleotides: 5. From germline, CDR1 is MGHDK and CDR2 SYGVNS. This CDR3 is built from 14 residues. CDR3 sequence reads: CASSEPGTGFEAFF. The CDR3 DNA reads as TGTGCCAGCAGTGAACCCGGGACAGGGTTTGAAGCTTTCTTT.

The chain uses TRBV4-2 and TRBJ1-4, with D hard to call. This CDR3 contains 12 residues. Trimming stripped 5 bases from V and 7 bases from J, with 8 bases between. CDR1 and CDR2 (germline): LGHNA, YNFKEQ. CDR3 loop: CASSYSREKLFF. The CDR3 bases are TGTGCCAGCAGCTACTCCCGTGAAAAACTGTTTTTT.

The chain is built from TRBV5-5 and TRBJ1-1; D call uncertain. The V end was cut by 0 bases, the J end by 0 bases, with 3 bases between. Germline CDR1 SGHKS, CDR2 YYEKEE (reference sequence). This CDR3 is built from 13 residues. In DNA, the CDR3 is TGTGCCAGCAGCTTGGGTATGAACACTGAAGCTTTCTTT. It specifies CASSLGMNTEAFF.

This chain links TRBV7-8 with TRBJ2-2; D is uncertain. V shed 6 bases and J shed 3 bases, with 2 bases lying between them. This CDR3 is 11 amino acids long. Germline assignment: CDR1 SGHVS and CDR2 FQNEAQ. CDR3 nucleotides: TGTGCCAGCAGACACACCGGGGAGCTGTTTTTT. Its translation: CASRHTGELFF.

This chain's CDR3 is CASSLTPGGGGTEAFF. The DNA for the CDR3 is TGCGCCAGCAGCCTCACCCCAGGGGGCGGGGGCACTGAAGCTTTCTTT. The chain has TRBV5-1 and TRBJ1-1; 8 positions agree with TRBD1. The CDR3 extends over 16 amino acids. The V and J ends lost 4 bases and 4 bases, in that order; junction bases with no gene match: 12. CDR1 is SGHRS and CDR2 is YFSETQ in the germline V gene.

The chain employs TRBV19 and TRBJ1-5, with D unresolved. Germline CDR1 is LNHDA and CDR2 is SQIVND (reference sequence). V was shortened by 8 bases and J by 0 bases, with 11 bases between the two germline ends. There are 14 residues in the CDR3. Here the CDR3 DNA reads TGTGCCAGTGCCCCTTTATTTAGCAATCAGCCCCAGCATTTT. Translating it yields CASAPLFSNQPQHF.

The count of this clone is one. The CDR3 spells CASRGTGEAFF. CDR3 nucleotides: TGCGCCAGCAGAGGGACAGGGGAAGCTTTCTTT. This chain links TRBV10-1 with TRBJ1-1; 9 positions agree with TRBD1. This CDR3 contains 11 residues. Germline loops: CDR1 WNHNN, CDR2 SYGVQD (reference sequence). Trimming took 6 bases from V and 8 from J; bases not matched to a gene: 1.

V and J are TRBV9 and TRBJ2-3, with D hard to call. Trimming shortened V by 4 bases and J by 6 bases, and 9 bases separated the two germline ends. Germline V gene sequence: CDR1 SGDLS, CDR2 YYNGEE. The CDR3 length is 12 residues. The CDR3 reads CASSPVWDTQYF. The CDR3 coding sequence is TGTGCCAGCAGCCCCGTCTGGGATACGCAGTATTTT.

V is TRBV19 and J is TRBJ1-1, with 7 bases lining up with TRBD1. CDR3 size: 18 residues. J lost 3 bases, V lost 1 base, and 14 bases had no gene match. Looked up from germline, CDR1 is LNHDA and CDR2 is SQIVND (reference sequence). The CDR3 DNA sequence: TGTGCCAGTAGTATAGTGCTCCCTAACAGGGGAGAATACACTGAAGCTTTCTTT. It specifies CASSIVLPNRGEYTEAFF.

The chain is built from TRBV20-1 and TRBJ1-2, with 8 bases matching TRBD1. V trimming: 6 bases; J trimming: 6 bases; junction bases outside the gene matches: 0. There are 10 residues in the CDR3. Germline CDR1 is DFQATT and CDR2 is SNEGSKA (reference sequence). The DNA of the CDR3 is TGCAGTGCGACAGGGGATGGCTACACCTTC. Amino acids: CSATGDGYTF.

The chain recombines TRBV7-9 with TRBJ1-6; D is ambiguous. Germline V gene data show CDR1 as SEHNR and CDR2 as FQNEAQ (reference sequence). Trimming cost V 3 bases and J 3 bases, with 3 bases left between them. The CDR3 has 13 amino acids. CDR3 amino acids: CASSLSYNSPLHF. The CDR3 coding sequence is TGTGCCAGCAGCTTGAGCTATAATTCACCCCTCCACTTT.

The chain couples TRBV11-2 to TRBJ1-1, with 7 bases aligning to TRBD1. With 5 bases clipped from V and 0 bases from J, the junction kept 6 bases outside the gene matches. The CDR3 sequence is 15 residues long. Germline V gene data show CDR1 as SGHAT and CDR2 as FQNNGV. CDR3 region: CASSQRQGLNTEAFF. CDR3 in DNA: TGTGCCAGCAGCCAAAGACAGGGTTTGAACACTGAAGCTTTCTTT.